This is a list of T cell receptor beta chains from one sample in a study of CD8 T cells in ankylosing spondylitis. TCRdb passed the 5' RACE reads through MiXCR, listing each CDR3 protein once. This sample has 500,000 or so distinct CDR3 sequences, with approximately 5% found just once. Sequenced input: blood, either unsorted or a sorted T cell fraction (not recorded which). These TCRs come from a male donor with ankylosing spondylitis. The CDR3 runs from the conserved cysteine through the conserved F or W. A D gene is named only where the DNA matches it firmly. A row's size may be missing; if present it is once, few, many or a size class.

j_call v_call clone_size d_call cdr3_aa cdr3_nt
TRBJ2-6 TRBV7-8 . . CASSPVVGAGANVLTF TGTGCCAGCAGCCCGGTAGTCGGAGCCGGGGCCAACGTCCTGACTTTC
TRBJ2-1 TRBV6-2/TRBV6-3 many . CASSGPVLDEQFF TGTGCCAGCAGTGGACCCGTTTTGGATGAGCAGTTCTTC
TRBJ2-3 TRBV10-3 few TRBD1 CAIKGTRDRVRTDTQYF TGTGCCATCAAGGGAACCCGGGACAGGGTAAGGACAGATACGCAGTATTTT
TRBJ2-5 TRBV7-2 many . CASSLELEGETQYF TGTGCCAGCAGCTTAGAACTAGAAGGGGAGACCCAGTACTTC
TRBJ2-5 TRBV11-1 . . CASSSLGGGPSETQYF TGTGCCAGCAGCTCCCTAGGGGGGGGGCCGTCGGAGACCCAGTACTTC
TRBJ2-7 TRBV20-1 many . CSARDQSRVPPYEQYF TGCAGTGCTAGAGATCAATCCCGGGTCCCCCCCTACGAGCAGTACTTC
TRBJ2-3 TRBV5-1 many TRBD2 CASSRTSGSGDTQYF TGCGCCAGCAGCAGGACTAGCGGGAGTGGGGATACGCAGTATTTT
TRBJ1-2 TRBV7-9 many TRBD1 CASSQTGSVQGYTF TGTGCCAGCAGTCAGACAGGGTCGGTGCAGGGCTACACCTTC
TRBJ1-6 TRBV28 few . CASGLTGFDSPLHF TGTGCCAGCGGGTTAACAGGGTTTGATTCACCCCTCCACTTT
TRBJ1-1 TRBV6-2/TRBV6-3 many . CASIKQGSRGNEAFF TGTGCCAGCATCAAACAAGGGTCTCGAGGGAATGAAGCTTTCTTT
TRBJ1-2 TRBV4-3 many . CASSQGVSGLSYGYTF TGCGCCAGCAGCCAAGGGGTATCAGGGCTGTCCTATGGCTACACCTTC
TRBJ2-1 TRBV7-9 . . CASSLVARHYGNEQFF TGTGCCAGCAGCTTAGTTGCACGACACTATGGCAATGAGCAGTTCTTC
TRBJ1-1 TRBV2 . . CASSVYENTEAFF TGTGCCAGCAGTGTATACGAGAACACTGAAGCTTTCTTT
TRBJ1-6 TRBV7-8 many . CASSFGEMGNSPLHF TGTGCCAGCAGCTTTGGAGAGATGGGTAATTCACCCCTCCACTTT
TRBJ2-5 TRBV7-9 . . CASSLGYRDIQETQYF TGTGCCAGCAGCTTAGGGTACCGGGACATACAAGAGACCCAGTACTTC
TRBJ2-1 TRBV5-1 many . CASSLPIDRTAPSSYNEQFF TGCGCCAGCAGCCTCCCAATTGATCGGACAGCCCCTAGCTCCTACAATGAGCAGTTCTTC
TRBJ2-5 TRBV9 once . CASSVADPRAETQYF TGTGCCAGCAGCGTAGCAGACCCCCGAGCAGAGACCCAGTACTTC
TRBJ2-7 TRBV6-2/TRBV6-3 . TRBD2 CASSFRGVLYEQYF TGTGCCAGCAGTTTCCGGGGGGTCCTCTACGAGCAGTACTTC
TRBJ2-6 TRBV5-1 few . CASSLQISGANVLTF TGCGCCAGCAGCTTGCAGATCTCTGGGGCCAACGTCCTGACTTTC
TRBJ2-5 TRBV15 few TRBD2 CATSRARTSGEYDAQYF TGTGCCACCAGCAGAGCCAGGACTAGCGGGGAGTATGACGCCCAGTACTTC
TRBJ2-1 TRBV29-1 many . CSVERDGYNEQFF TGCAGCGTTGAGAGGGACGGCTACAATGAGCAGTTCTTC
TRBJ2-1 TRBV5-1 few . CASRLGGMYNEQFF TGCGCCAGCAGATTGGGGGGCATGTACAATGAGCAGTTCTTC
TRBJ2-1 TRBV12-3/TRBV12-4 . TRBD2 CASSFAGGSYNEQFF TGTGCCAGCAGTTTCGCGGGGGGCTCCTACAATGAGCAGTTCTTC
TRBJ2-5 TRBV5-1 many TRBD1 CASSLQGARETQYF TGCGCCAGCAGCTTACAGGGGGCGAGAGAGACCCAGTACTTC
TRBJ2-7 TRBV7-9 many . CASSLGGATYEQYF TGTGCCAGCAGCTTAGGGGGAGCGACCTACGAGCAGTACTTC
TRBJ2-7 TRBV29-1 many . CSVEVRQSQSYEQYF TGCAGCGTTGAAGTTCGACAGTCTCAGTCCTACGAGCAGTACTTC
TRBJ1-2 TRBV6-6 . TRBD1 CASTLTGGYGYTF TGTGCCAGCACCCTGACAGGGGGGTATGGCTACACCTTC
TRBJ1-4 TRBV28 . . CASSLRALNKLFF TGTGCCAGCAGTTTAAGGGCGTTGAATAAACTGTTTTTT
TRBJ2-1 TRBV9 many . CASSVGRGYNNEQFF TGTGCCAGCAGCGTAGGGCGGGGCTATAACAATGAGCAGTTCTTC
TRBJ2-5 TRBV10-1 few . CASSDSTGAETQYF TGCGCCAGCAGTGATAGTACGGGAGCGGAGACCCAGTACTTC
TRBJ1-3 TRBV5-1 many TRBD1 CASRDRGGGNTIYF TGCGCCAGCAGAGACAGGGGCGGTGGAAACACCATATATTTT
TRBJ2-7 TRBV5-1 many . CASSGTVYYEQYF TGCGCCAGCAGCGGTACAGTTTACTACGAGCAGTACTTC
TRBJ2-1 TRBV2 many . CASRDVYNEQFF TGTGCCAGCAGGGACGTTTACAATGAGCAGTTCTTC
TRBJ1-1 TRBV28 many . CASSWVSEAFF TGTGCCAGCAGCTGGGTTTCTGAAGCTTTCTTT
TRBJ2-4 TRBV5-4 many TRBD1 CASSLQGRLDIQYF TGTGCCAGCAGCTTACAGGGGCGGTTGGACATTCAGTACTTC
TRBJ1-2 TRBV4-3 few . CASSQESEGQGYGYTF TGCGCCAGCAGCCAAGAATCCGAAGGGCAGGGCTATGGCTACACCTTC
TRBJ2-3 TRBV20-1 few TRBD2 CSARAPGLAADTQYF TGCAGTGCTAGAGCCCCGGGACTAGCGGCAGATACGCAGTATTTT
TRBJ2-5 TRBV9 many . CASSVAQAIQETQYF TGTGCCAGCAGCGTAGCCCAGGCTATACAAGAGACCCAGTACTTC
TRBJ2-1 TRBV9 many TRBD2 CASSVAAGAPGSYNEQFF TGTGCCAGCAGCGTAGCGGCGGGAGCACCTGGCTCCTACAATGAGCAGTTCTTC
TRBJ2-1 TRBV7-2 many TRBD2 CASSLIGGGRYNEQFF TGTGCCAGCAGCTTAATCGGGGGGGGCAGGTACAATGAGCAGTTCTTC
TRBJ2-1 TRBV5-4 . . CASSFHPNNEQFF TGTGCCAGCAGCTTCCACCCTAACAATGAGCAGTTCTTC
TRBJ1-2 TRBV7-2 many . CASSLDSGGVRGYTF TGTGCCAGCAGCTTAGACTCGGGGGGCGTACGGGGCTACACCTTC
TRBJ1-4 TRBV25-1 many . CASSPFGTGSNEKLFF TGTGCCAGCAGTCCTTTTGGAACCGGCAGTAATGAAAAACTGTTTTTT
TRBJ2-5 TRBV5-1 few . CASSFLLARRETQYF TGCGCCAGCAGCTTTCTTCTGGCTCGGCGAGAGACCCAGTACTTC
TRBJ2-1 TRBV7-2 many TRBD2 CASSSGLAGESEQFF TGTGCCAGCAGCTCCGGACTAGCGGGAGAGTCTGAGCAGTTCTTC
TRBJ2-7 TRBV19 few TRBD1 CASTASTGGEQYF TGTGCCAGTACCGCCTCGACAGGGGGCGAGCAGTACTTC
TRBJ1-2 TRBV29-1 many . CSVLASGRYYGYTF TGCAGCGTCCTAGCCTCGGGACGGTACTATGGCTACACCTTC
TRBJ2-7 TRBV20-1 many TRBD2 CSARVGTSGNFYEQYF TGCAGTGCTAGAGTGGGGACTAGCGGGAACTTCTACGAGCAGTACTTC
TRBJ2-7 TRBV20-1 many . CSATPPYRPAGFNEQYF TGCAGTGCTACCCCCCCCTATAGGCCGGCAGGGTTCAACGAGCAGTACTTC
TRBJ1-2 TRBV5-6 few . CASSPRGNYYGYTF TGTGCCAGCAGCCCTCGAGGTAACTACTATGGCTACACCTTC
TRBJ1-5 TRBV25-1 many . CASSDPGRNQPQHF TGTGCCAGCAGTGATCCCGGACGTAATCAGCCCCAGCATTTT
TRBJ2-4 TRBV20-1 many TRBD2 CSAQSGRVAKNIQYF TGCAGTGCCCAGAGCGGGAGGGTAGCCAAAAACATTCAGTACTTC
TRBJ2-7 TRBV7-9 many . CASSLEGKQYF TGTGCCAGCAGCTTAGAAGGAAAGCAGTACTTC
TRBJ2-1 TRBV4-2 many TRBD1 CASSQDHPRGLEQFF TGTGCCAGCAGCCAAGATCATCCCAGGGGGCTTGAGCAGTTCTTC